One sample yielded the 14 T cell receptor beta chains listed below, sequenced in a study of shared clonotypes between healthy human individuals. Method: immunoSEQ multiplex PCR; TCRdb's copy keeps in-frame clones and lacks some. The table records a few million clones, 90% to 95% of them present only once. Sequencing input: naive CD4+ T cells sorted from blood. The subset was: CD45RA+ positively selected. The receptors were sampled from a man in his late teens or twenties in good health.

This clone has a single count. The CDR3 protein is CASSPAGGTNTGELFF. The CDR3 nucleotides are TGCGCCAGCAGCCCAGCGGGAGGGACGAACACCGGGGAGCTGTTTTTT. The V and J genes are TRBV5-1 and TRBJ2-2; TRBD2 matches at 10 bases. Trimming cost V 4 bases and J 0 bases; bases outside gene matches: 3. Per the germline V gene, CDR1 is SGHRS and CDR2 is YFSETQ. This CDR3 is 16 amino acids long.

The chain links TRBV19 to TRBJ1-2; no clear D. The CDR3 totals 12 residues. The V gene lost 6 bases and the J gene lost 0 bases, with 5 bases spanning the gap. Germline loops: CDR1 LNHDA, CDR2 SQIVND (reference sequence). CDR3 DNA sequence: TGTGCCAGTAGGCGGACTAACTATGGCTACACCTTC. Protein product: CASRRTNYGYTF.

This clone has only a few counts. This chain uses TRBV2 with TRBJ1-5; tentatively, D is TRBD1 (5 bases). CDR1 SNHLY and CDR2 FYNNEI come from the germline V gene. CDR3 length equals 16 residues. V was cut by 7 bases and J by 7 bases, with 23 bases left in between. The CDR3 DNA is TGTGCCAGCACACTGGGGTTGGGGGGACTAGGCCAGCCCCAGCATTTT. As protein: CASTLGLGGLGQPQHF.

V is TRBV30 and J is TRBJ2-1; weak D call: TRBD2 (6 bases). Deletions cut 0 bases from V and 12 bases from J, with 15 bases between. CDR1 GTSNPN and CDR2 SVGIG come from the germline V gene (reference sequence). CDR3 length: 13 residues. CDR3 sequence reads: CAWSVGRGARQFF. CDR3 DNA: TGTGCCTGGAGTGTAGGGCGCGGGGCGCGGCAGTTCTTC.

This chain joins TRBV11-2 and TRBJ2-2; 8 bases fit TRBD2. The CDR3 totals 18 residues. V dropped 1 base and J dropped 4; count of bases not matched to a gene: 11. Germline V lookup: CDR1 SGHAT, CDR2 FQNNGV. Here the CDR3 reads CASSLVGSGTPGTGELFF. The CDR3 DNA sequence: TGTGCCAGCAGCTTAGTAGGTAGCGGGACTCCGGGCACCGGGGAGCTGTTTTTT.

This chain joins TRBV6-5 and TRBJ2-1; possibly TRBD1 or TRBD2 for D (5 bases each). Trimming cost V 6 bases and J 9 bases, with 15 bases left between them. The CDR3 extends over 13 amino acids. Germline CDR1 reads MNHEY; CDR2 reads SVGAGI. The chain's CDR3 is CASRGRVRGEQFF. The CDR3 DNA sequence: TGTGCCAGCAGGGGTAGGGTGAGGGGTGAGCAGTTCTTC.

V and J are TRBV15 and TRBJ2-5; D ambiguous. The CDR3 is 14 amino acids. The germline V and J ends were trimmed by 0 bases and 5 bases, with 10 bases remaining between them. Germline CDR1 reads LNHNV; CDR2 reads YYDKDF (reference sequence). In DNA form, the CDR3 reads TGTGCCACCAGCAGAGATCGGAACCCCGAGACCCAGTACTTC. Its translation is CATSRDRNPETQYF.

The chain combines TRBV5-1 with TRBJ2-5; 8 bases align to TRBD2. Germline values: CDR1 SGHRS, CDR2 YFSETQ. The CDR3 extends over 17 amino acids. The trim removed 4 bases at V and 4 bases at J, leaving 15 bases unmatched. The CDR3 region is CASSVAPSGRGGETQYF. The CDR3 bases are TGCGCCAGCAGCGTGGCCCCCAGCGGGAGAGGAGGAGAGACCCAGTACTTC.

The chain carries TRBV6-1 and TRBJ1-5; unclear D gene. Germline loops: CDR1 MNHNS, CDR2 SASEGT. The V and J ends lost 2 bases and 6 bases respectively, with 11 bases between them. The CDR3 is 14 amino acids. CDR3 sequence: CASSEQGLGQPQHF. Written as DNA, the CDR3 is TGTGCCAGCAGTGAACAAGGGTTGGGTCAGCCCCAGCATTTT.

This chain connects TRBV5-1 to TRBJ2-7, with 9 bases fitting TRBD1. CDR1 and CDR2 from the germline V gene are SGHRS and YFSETQ. The CDR3 length is 15 residues. The V segment lost 3 bases and the J segment 2 bases; nucleotides outside the gene matches: 6. The CDR3 here is CASSSGRQGAYEQYF. The CDR3 DNA is TGCGCCAGCAGCTCGGGAAGACAGGGGGCCTACGAGCAGTACTTC.

The V and J genes are TRBV28 and TRBJ2-1, with TRBD2 identical over 10 bases. CDR3 length: 15 residues. In germline, CDR1 is MDHEN, CDR2 SYDVKM. J gave up 8 bases and V 3 bases, and 7 bases lay outside the gene matches. The CDR3 DNA reads TGTGCCAGCAGTTTTGCTAGCGGGGGTAGGGATGAGCAGTTCTTC. It is translated as CASSFASGGRDEQFF.

This clone was recorded only once. The chain recombines TRBV2 with TRBJ2-7; a weak D match, TRBD1 (6 bases). CDR3 length equals 15 residues. CDR1 is SNHLY and CDR2 is FYNNEI in the germline V gene. V was pared by 5 bases and J by 3 bases, with 17 bases between. In DNA form, the CDR3 reads TGTGCCAGCAGTCCCCACGGGACACCCTACTACGAGCAGTACTTC. Protein: CASSPHGTPYYEQYF.

This clone has more than one count but fewer than ten. This sample includes further DNA sequences coding for the same CDR3. The chain has TRBV19 and TRBJ1-6, with TRBD1 matching 8 bases. This CDR3 comprises 13 residues. Per the germline V gene, CDR1 is LNHDA and CDR2 is SQIVND (reference sequence). V shed 5 bases and J 6 bases; nucleotides not matched to a gene: 0. The CDR3 nucleotides are TGTGCCAGTAGTGGACAGGGTAATTCACCCCTCCACTTT. Translated: CASSGQGNSPLHF.

V usage is TRBV6-5 and J usage is TRBJ2-1; D ambiguous. The CDR3 covers 14 residues. Trimming removed 9 bases at V and 9 bases at J, with 21 bases between. Germline values: CDR1 MNHEY, CDR2 SVGAGI. The DNA of the CDR3 is TGTGCCAGTTCCCCGACTCCCGCCACGGGTGAGCAGTTCTTC. This gives the protein CASSPTPATGEQFF.